The subject of this entry is one T cell receptor (beta chain). Its specificity is unknown. The sample is drawn from a study of radiotherapy plus CTLA-4 blockade in lung cancer. Study in general: For 18% of patients, objective responses occurred, and about 34% had disease control. Study results and caveats: According to reports, early shifts in blood T cell clones, alongside interferon-beta, forecast response most accurately.

Trimming removed 3 bases from V and 11 bases from J, with 16 bases in between. Germline V gene sequence: CDR1 SGHAT, CDR2 FQDESV (reference sequence). This CDR3 is built from 13 residues. Sequencing was performed with immunoSEQ multiplex PCR; in TCRdb, only in-frame clones are kept and a portion is missing. The sample yields 64,000 or so clones, 72% seen once. The TCR was taken from a human donor with non-small cell lung cancer whose response to radiotherapy plus ipilimumab could not be evaluated. The chain recombines TRBV11-1 with TRBJ1-1; D unclear. Sequenced material: peripheral blood, taken from a patient treated with radiotherapy plus ipilimumab. CDR3 DNA: TGTGCCAGCAGCTTGCAGGAATCGTGGAGGGCTTTCTTT. It yields the protein CASSLQESWRAFF. The variable domain in full, completed from reference TRBV11-1 and TRBJ1-1, reads EAEVAQSPRYKITEKSQAVAFWCDPISGHATLYWYRQILGQGPELLVQFQDESVVDDSQLPKDRFSAERLKGVDSTLKIQPAELGDSAMYLCASSLQESWRAFFGQGTRLTVV.